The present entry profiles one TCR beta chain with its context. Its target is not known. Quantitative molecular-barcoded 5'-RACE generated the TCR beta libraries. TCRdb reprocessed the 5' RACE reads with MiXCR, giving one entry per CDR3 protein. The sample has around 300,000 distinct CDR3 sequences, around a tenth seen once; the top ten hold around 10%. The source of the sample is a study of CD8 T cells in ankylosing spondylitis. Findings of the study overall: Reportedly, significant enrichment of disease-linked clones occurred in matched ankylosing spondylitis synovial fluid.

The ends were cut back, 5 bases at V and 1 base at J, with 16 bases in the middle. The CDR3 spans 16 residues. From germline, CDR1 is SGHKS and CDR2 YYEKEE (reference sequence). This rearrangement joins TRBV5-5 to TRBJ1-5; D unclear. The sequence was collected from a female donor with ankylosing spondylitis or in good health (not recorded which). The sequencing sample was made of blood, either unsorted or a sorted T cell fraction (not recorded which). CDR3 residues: CASSLVGTASNQPQHF. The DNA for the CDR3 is TGTGCCAGCAGTCTAGTGGGCACAGCGAGCAATCAGCCCCAGCATTTT.